This TCR beta chain was sequenced in a study of blood T cell repertoires in COVID-19. This clone has more than one count but fewer than ten. Looked up from germline, CDR1 is KGHDR and CDR2 is SFDVKD. V shed 12 bases and J 2 bases; nucleotides not matched to a gene: 10. This CDR3 region has 14 residues. Repertoires were generated with immunoSEQ multiplex PCR, while TCRdb's copy carries only in-frame clones and drops some. The table includes approximately 210,000 clones, about four fifths detected once. V is TRBV24-1 and J is TRBJ2-3; 7 bases are a match to TRBD2. This TCR was recovered from a woman between 35 and 50 years old with acute or convalescent COVID-19. Sequenced: peripheral blood. CDR3 bases: TGTGCCGCTGGACCTAGCGGTTCCACAGATACGCAGTATTTT. Translated: CAAGPSGSTDTQYF.